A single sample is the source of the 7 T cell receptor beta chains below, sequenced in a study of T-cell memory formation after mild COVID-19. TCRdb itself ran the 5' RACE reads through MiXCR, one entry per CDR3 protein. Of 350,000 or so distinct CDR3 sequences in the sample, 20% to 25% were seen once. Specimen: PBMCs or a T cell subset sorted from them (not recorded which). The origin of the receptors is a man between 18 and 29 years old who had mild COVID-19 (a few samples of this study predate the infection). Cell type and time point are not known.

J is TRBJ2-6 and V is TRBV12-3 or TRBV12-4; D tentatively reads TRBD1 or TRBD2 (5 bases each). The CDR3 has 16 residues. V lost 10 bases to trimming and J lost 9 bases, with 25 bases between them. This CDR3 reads CATSVGDPSSHNVLTF. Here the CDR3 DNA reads TGTGCCACCTCAGTAGGGGACCCCTCTTCTCACAACGTCCTGACTTTC.

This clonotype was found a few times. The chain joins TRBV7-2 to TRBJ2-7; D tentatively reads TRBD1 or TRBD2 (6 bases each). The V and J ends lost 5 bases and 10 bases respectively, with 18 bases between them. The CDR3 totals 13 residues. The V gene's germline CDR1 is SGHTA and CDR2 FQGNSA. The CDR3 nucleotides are TGTGCCAGCAGCCCGATAGGGGGGTCGAGCCAGTACTTC. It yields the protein CASSPIGGSSQYF.

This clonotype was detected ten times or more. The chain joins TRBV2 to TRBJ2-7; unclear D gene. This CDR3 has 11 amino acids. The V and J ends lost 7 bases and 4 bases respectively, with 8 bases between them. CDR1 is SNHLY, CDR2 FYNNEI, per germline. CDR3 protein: CASTVGYEQYF. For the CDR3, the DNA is TGTGCCAGCACCGTAGGGTACGAGCAGTACTTC.

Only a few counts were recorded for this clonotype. The CDR3 is CASTAGTDTYSGNTIYF. The DNA of the CDR3 is TGCGCCAGCACCGCCGGGACAGATACCTACTCTGGAAACACCATATATTTT. The rearrangement joins TRBV5-1 to TRBJ1-3; 7 bases line up with TRBD1. The V and J ends lost 6 bases and 0 bases, in that order; junction bases with no gene match: 12. The CDR3 loop spans 17 amino acids. CDR1 and CDR2 from the germline V gene are SGHRS and YFSETQ.

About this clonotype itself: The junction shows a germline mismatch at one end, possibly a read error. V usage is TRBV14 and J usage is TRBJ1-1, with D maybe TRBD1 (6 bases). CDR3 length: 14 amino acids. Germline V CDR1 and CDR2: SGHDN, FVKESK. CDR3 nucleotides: TGTGCCAGCAGCCAAGTAGTGGGGGGTCGCCGGCAGGGGTTT. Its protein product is CASSQVVGGRRQGF.

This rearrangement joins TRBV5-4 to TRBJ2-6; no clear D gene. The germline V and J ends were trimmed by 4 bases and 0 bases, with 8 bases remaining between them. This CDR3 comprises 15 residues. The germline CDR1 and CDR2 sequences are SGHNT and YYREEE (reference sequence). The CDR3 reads CASSLAASGANVLTF. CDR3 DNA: TGTGCCAGCAGCCTTGCAGCCTCTGGGGCCAACGTCCTGACTTTC.

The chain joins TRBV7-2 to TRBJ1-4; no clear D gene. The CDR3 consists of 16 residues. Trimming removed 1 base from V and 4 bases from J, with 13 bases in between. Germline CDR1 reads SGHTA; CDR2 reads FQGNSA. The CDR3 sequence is CASSLETAGRNEKLFF. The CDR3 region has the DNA TGTGCCAGCAGCTTAGAAACAGCCGGTCGTAATGAAAAACTGTTTTTT.